This note documents a single T cell receptor (beta chain) sequence. The CDR3 spans 17 residues. The trim removed 3 bases at V and 3 bases at J, leaving 12 bases unmatched. In germline, CDR1 is SGDLS, CDR2 YYNGEE. The method was immunoSEQ multiplex PCR; TCRdb's version includes in-frame clones alone and lacks a portion of them. The sample lists 100,000 or so clones, around 80% occurring once. The sample belongs to a study of glioma-infiltrating T cells after dendritic cell vaccination. Time point in this sample: after dendritic cell vaccination, including at tumor progression/relapse. The clonotype originates from a human donor with glioblastoma. The V gene is TRBV9, the J gene TRBJ1-3; TRBD1 agrees at 7 bases. This specimen consisted of blood, obtained after dendritic cell vaccination. CDR3 residues: CASSAGAGTALGNTIYF. The CDR3, as DNA: TGTGCCAGCAGCGCAGGGGCCGGGACAGCCCTTGGAAACACCATATATTTT.